This T cell receptor beta chain was recovered during a study of T cells after yellow fever vaccination. Study-level information: Fractions containing few cells were prepared with SMART-Seq v4 Ultra Low Input.

J gave up 0 bases and V 0 bases, and 4 bases lay outside the gene matches. Germline CDR1 is SGHRS and CDR2 is YFSETQ. The CDR3 has 17 residues. Points from the study as a whole: A secondary response was less intense yet reached its peak sooner, at day 5 versus 15. Booster samples showed a return of most primary-vaccination clones (almost 97% CD4, around 85% CD8). Across the CD4 and CD8 compartments, a small share of clonotypes was present in both.

TCRdb analysed the 5' RACE reads with MiXCR anew, one entry per CDR3 protein. The sample shows a few hundred thousand distinct CDR3 sequences, about 4% of them seen only once. Concerning this clonotype: Its specificity is unknown.

This material consisted of PBMCs, taken 5 days after the yellow fever booster vaccination. The clonotype was recovered from a man aged 18 to 35 who received the YFV17D yellow fever vaccine. This chain joins TRBV5-1 and TRBJ1-3; 9 nucleotides agree with TRBD1. The CDR3 DNA follows: TGCGCCAGCAGCTTGGTCGGGACAGGGAGCTCTGGAAACACCATATATTTT. Its translation is CASSLVGTGSSGNTIYF.